The subject of this entry is one T cell receptor beta chain. Its target is unknown. Some clones are missing from TCRdb's copy, which holds only in-frame ones; the method was immunoSEQ multiplex PCR. The sample includes 140,000 to 150,000 clones, around 90% of them seen just once. This sample was taken from a study of T cell responses to AZD1222 COVID-19 vaccine. Study findings and constraints: Donors were largely white British and mainly female; clonal diversity was possibly underestimated.

This specimen was peripheral blood, taken on day 0 of AZD1222 vaccination. This TCR came from an adult in good health.

Here the CDR3 reads CASRGHGQNTEAFF. CDR3 DNA: TGTGCCAGTAGGGGACACGGACAGAACACTGAAGCTTTCTTT. V is TRBV19 and J is TRBJ1-1; a possible D gene is TRBD1 (6 bases). The CDR3 contains 14 residues. The germline V and J ends were trimmed by 6 bases and 1 base, with 12 bases remaining between them. The germline V gene encodes CDR1 LNHDA and CDR2 SQIVND (reference sequence).